This entry lists 26 T cell receptor beta chains sequenced from one sample in a study of OX40 agonist ivuxolimab in advanced cancers. Profiling relied on immunoSEQ multiplex PCR, and the TCRdb table lists in-frame clones only, not all of them. Of tens of thousands of clones detected, roughly 89% appear once; the ten largest clones hold roughly 13%. Sequenced here: CD4+ or CD8+ T cells sorted from blood, sampled in a trial of the OX40 agonist ivuxolimab. The receptors derive from an adult with an advanced solid tumor such as melanoma, head and neck, liver or kidney cancer.

J is TRBJ1-1 and V is TRBV7-8; no firm D call. The V end was cut by 10 bases, the J end by 11 bases, with 17 bases between. CDR3 length: 11 amino acids. The germline CDR1 and CDR2 sequences are SGHVS and FQNEAQ. The CDR3 sequence is CAIHLGNGAFF. In nucleotides, the CDR3 is TGTGCCATCCACTTGGGTAACGGGGCTTTCTTT.

The V call is TRBV7-8, the J call TRBJ1-1, with 8 bases that match TRBD1. V trimming: 1 base; J trimming: 5 bases; junction bases outside the gene matches: 6. The CDR3 spans 15 residues. The V gene's germline CDR1 is SGHVS and CDR2 FQNEAQ. CDR3 loop: CASSLGTGRRTEAFF. The CDR3 bases are TGTGCCAGCAGCTTAGGGACAGGGAGAAGGACTGAAGCTTTCTTT.

The chain combines TRBV6-5 with TRBJ2-3; D remains ambiguous. The CDR3 loop spans 15 amino acids. In germline, CDR1 is MNHEY, CDR2 SVGAGI. The V end was cut by 2 bases, the J end by 2 bases, with 11 bases between. CDR3 bases: TGTGCCAGCAGTTACGACTGGAGCAACACAGATACGCAGTATTTT. Amino acids: CASSYDWSNTDTQYF.

The rearrangement joins TRBV28 to TRBJ1-3; no firm D call. CDR3 length equals 14 residues. From germline, CDR1 is MDHEN and CDR2 SYDVKM. V lost 5 bases and J 4 bases, leaving 12 bases between the germline ends. The CDR3 bases are TGTGCCAGCAGTGCCCCAGGTTTCGGAAACACCATATATTTT. It translates to CASSAPGFGNTIYF.

This clone was seen a single time. The gene calls are TRBV4-1 and TRBJ2-7; TRBD2 aligns across 7 bases. CDR3 length: 17 amino acids. The germline CDR1 and CDR2 sequences are MGHRA and YSYEKL. V was clipped by 1 base and J by 3 bases; unmatched bases: 12. The CDR3: CASSQGEGGNKYYEQYF. In nucleotides, the CDR3 is TGCGCCAGCAGCCAAGGGGAGGGAGGAAACAAATACTACGAGCAGTACTTC.

This clone was observed once. The rearrangement links TRBV7-2 to TRBJ1-5; D not resolved. CDR1 and CDR2 (germline): SGHTA, FQGNSA. V was clipped by 2 bases and J by 2 bases, with 7 bases between them. The CDR3 is made up of 14 amino acids. The DNA of the CDR3 is TGTGCCAGCAGCTTAAGGAACGGCAATCAGCCCCAGCATTTT. Translated, it gives CASSLRNGNQPQHF.

The chain uses TRBV5-1 and TRBJ2-5; 9 bases map to TRBD1. This CDR3 comprises 14 residues. V was pared by 4 bases and J by 2 bases, with 3 bases of the junction left unmatched. Per germline, CDR1 SGHRS and CDR2 YFSETQ. This CDR3 is CASSPGQGQETQYF. The CDR3 DNA reads as TGCGCCAGCAGCCCCGGACAGGGGCAAGAGACCCAGTACTTC.

The gene calls are TRBV5-1 and TRBJ1-1; D is unclear. This CDR3 region has 16 residues. The V and J ends lost 0 bases and 3 bases respectively, with 15 bases between them. Germline loops: CDR1 SGHRS, CDR2 YFSETQ. The CDR3 loop is CASSLGLRGIDTEAFF. CDR3 bases: TGCGCCAGCAGCTTGGGATTACGGGGAATCGACACTGAAGCTTTCTTT.

This chain joins TRBV9 and TRBJ2-5, with a weak D call TRBD1 (5 bases). V lost 1 base and J 4 bases, leaving 11 bases between the germline ends. The CDR3 sequence is 14 residues long. Looked up from germline, CDR1 is SGDLS and CDR2 is YYNGEE. The CDR3 DNA sequence: TGTGCCAGCAGCGTAAGGGGTTGGGGAGAGACCCAGTACTTC. Translating gives CASSVRGWGETQYF. The variable domain in full, with the rest retrieved from reference TRBV9 and TRBJ2-5, is DSGVTQTPKHLITATGQRVTLRCSPRSGDLSVYWYQQSLDQGLQFLIQYYNGEERAKGNILERFSAQQFPDLHSELNLSSLELGDSALYFCASSVRGWGETQYFGPGTRLLVL.

This chain uses TRBV19 with TRBJ2-1; 9 bases are shared with TRBD2. The length of the CDR3 is 15 residues. J was trimmed by 2 bases and V by 4 bases; bases with no gene match: 3. The germline V gene has CDR1 LNHDA and CDR2 SQIVND (reference sequence). Written as DNA, the CDR3 is TGTGCCAGTAGTAGAAGCGGGAGGACCTACAATGAGCAGTTCTTC. This encodes CASSRSGRTYNEQFF.

The chain is built from TRBV7-2 and TRBJ2-5; tentative D call: TRBD2 (7 bases). The CDR3 runs 13 residues. Trimming took 5 bases from V and 5 from J, leaving 12 bases between them. The germline CDR1 and CDR2 sequences are SGHTA and FQGNSA. The CDR3: CASSPRGGETQYF. The CDR3 DNA reads as TGTGCCAGCAGCCCGAGGGGGGGGGAGACCCAGTACTTC.

The rearrangement links TRBV5-1 to TRBJ2-3; D gene ambiguous. CDR1 and CDR2 (germline): SGHRS, YFSETQ. The CDR3 consists of 15 residues. The germline V and J ends were trimmed by 1 base and 2 bases, with 11 bases remaining between them. CDR3 DNA: TGCGCCAGCAGCTTGAGGCCAGACCCCACAGATACGCAGTATTTT. The encoded protein is CASSLRPDPTDTQYF.

The chain joins TRBV11-3 to TRBJ2-5; TRBD2 might be the D (6 bases). The J call could be wrong; TRBJ2-7 is a better fit for the DNA end. CDR3 length equals 14 residues. Per the germline V gene, CDR1 is SGHNT and CDR2 is YENEEA. DNA for the CDR3: TGTGCCAGCACTCTTCGGGGAGGTCCCTACGAGCAGTACTTC. Translating it yields CASTLRGGPYEQYF.

This chain connects TRBV6-6 to TRBJ2-3; 10 bases map to TRBD2. V was clipped by 6 bases and J by 5 bases; unmatched bases: 5. The CDR3 loop spans 14 amino acids. Germline assignment: CDR1 MNHNY and CDR2 SVGAGI (reference sequence). The CDR3 nucleotides read TGTGCCAGCAGCTCTAGCGGGAGACAAGATACGCAGTATTTT. Protein sequence: CASSSSGRQDTQYF.

The V call is TRBV27, the J call TRBJ2-7; 9 bases are a match to TRBD2. After removal of 2 bases from V and 6 bases from J, the junction contained 11 bases not matched to a gene. In germline, CDR1 is MNHEY, CDR2 SMNVEV (reference sequence). The CDR3 has 16 residues. CDR3 sequence (DNA): TGTGCCAGCAGTTTACTGGGACTAGCCTCGGTAGGCGAGCAGTACTTC. It is translated as CASSLLGLASVGEQYF.

This sequence joins TRBV2 and TRBJ1-4, with TRBD1 identical over 8 bases. V shed 6 bases, J shed 8 bases, and the junction held 5 bases outside the gene matches. The CDR3 is 13 residues long. Germline lookup yields CDR1 SNHLY and CDR2 FYNNEI. The CDR3 nucleotides are TGTGCCAGCAGAGGACAGGGTCGGGAAAAACTGTTTTTT. Protein sequence: CASRGQGREKLFF.

The chain carries TRBV5-4 and TRBJ1-1; D might be TRBD1 (5 bases). The V gene's germline CDR1 is SGHNT and CDR2 YYREEE (reference sequence). V was pared by 2 bases and J by 0 bases, with 8 bases between. The CDR3 runs 14 residues. The CDR3 bases are TGTGCCAGCAGCTTTCAGGGAGTGAACACTGAAGCTTTCTTT. Encoded protein: CASSFQGVNTEAFF. The whole variable domain, remainder taken from reference TRBV5-4 and TRBJ1-1, is ETGVTQSPTHLIKTRGQQVTLRCSSQSGHNTVSWYQQALGQGPQFIFQYYREEENGRGNFPPRFSGLQFPNYSSELNVNALELDDSALYLCASSFQGVNTEAFFGQGTRLTVV.

J is TRBJ2-7 and V is TRBV28; 12 bases line up with TRBD1. Germline V gives CDR1 MDHEN, CDR2 SYDVKM. With V trimmed by 5 bases and J by 6 bases, 8 bases remained unmatched. This CDR3 is built from 15 residues. CDR3 nucleotide sequence: TGTGCCAGCAGTCAACCGGGACAGGGGGCGTTCGAGCAGTACTTC. Translating gives CASSQPGQGAFEQYF.

The chain joins TRBV28 to TRBJ2-3; TRBD2 matches 13 bases. CDR3 length equals 19 residues. V was clipped by 7 bases and J by 6 bases; unmatched bases: 19. CDR1 is MDHEN and CDR2 is SYDVKM in the germline V gene. DNA for the CDR3: TGTGCCAGCAACTGGGGGGGGCCTATCGGGACTAGCGGGAAGGATACGCAGTATTTT. Protein sequence: CASNWGGPIGTSGKDTQYF.

The gene calls are TRBV25-1 and TRBJ2-1; a weak D match, TRBD2 (5 bases). Deletions cut 7 bases from V and 4 bases from J, with 11 bases between. The CDR3 is 13 residues long. Germline CDR1 is MGHDK and CDR2 is SYGVNS. CDR3 nucleotides: TGTGCCAGCACCGAACTAGGGTACAATGAGCAGTTCTTC. Translation gives CASTELGYNEQFF.

J is TRBJ1-2 and V is TRBV5-1, with unresolved D. V was shortened by 0 bases and J by 2 bases, with 8 bases between the two germline ends. Germline CDR1 and CDR2: SGHRS and YFSETQ. The CDR3 loop spans 14 amino acids. CDR3: CASSLGPGNYGYTF. The CDR3, as DNA: TGCGCCAGCAGCTTGGGTCCTGGGAACTATGGCTACACCTTC. Full variable domain (rest looked up from reference TRBV5-1 and TRBJ1-2): KAGVTQTPRYLIKTRGQQVTLSCSPISGHRSVSWYQQTPGQGLQFLFEYFSETQRNKGNFPGRFSGRQFSNSRSEMNVSTLELGDSALYLCASSLGPGNYGYTFGSGTRLTVV.

The V call is TRBV19, the J call TRBJ1-2; D call uncertain. Germline CDR1 is LNHDA and CDR2 is SQIVND (reference sequence). V lost 5 bases, J lost 1 base, and 2 bases lay in between. The CDR3 is made up of 11 amino acids. Here the CDR3 DNA reads TGTGCCAGTAGTTTTAACTATGGCTACACCTTC. Amino acids: CASSFNYGYTF.

The genes are TRBV7-3 and TRBJ2-1; 12 bases are shared with TRBD2. V shed 8 bases, J shed 9 bases, and the junction held 11 bases outside the gene matches. CDR1 SGHTA and CDR2 FQGTGA come from the germline V gene. There are 15 residues in the CDR3. The CDR3 here is CASALLAGGRVEQFF. CDR3 nucleotides: TGTGCCAGCGCTCTTCTAGCGGGAGGGCGGGTTGAGCAGTTCTTC.

The chain links TRBV5-1 to TRBJ2-3; 10 bases map to TRBD2. The CDR3 is 17 amino acids. From germline, CDR1 is SGHRS and CDR2 YFSETQ. V shed 2 bases and J 0 bases; nucleotides not matched to a gene: 6. The CDR3 DNA is TGCGCCAGCAGCTTATGGCTAGCGGGAGAAAGCACAGATACGCAGTATTTT. Translated, it gives CASSLWLAGESTDTQYF.

The chain recombines TRBV19 with TRBJ1-5; D uncertain. V lost 6 bases and J 1 base, leaving 7 bases between the germline ends. Germline values: CDR1 LNHDA, CDR2 SQIVND (reference sequence). The CDR3 is 13 amino acids. The CDR3 DNA reads TGTGCCAGTAGCCCCGCCAGCAATCAGCCCCAGCATTTT. This codes for CASSPASNQPQHF.

The rearrangement uses TRBV19 and TRBJ2-7, with 12 bases identical to TRBD2. The CDR3 contains 15 residues. V lost 6 bases to trimming and J lost 4 bases; unmatched junction nucleotides: 7. Germline V lookup: CDR1 LNHDA, CDR2 SQIVND (reference sequence). The CDR3, as DNA: TGTGCCAGTAGGCCGACTAGCGGGAGAGAGTACGAGCAGTACTTC. It specifies CASRPTSGREYEQYF.